One and the same sample provided the 16 T cell receptor beta chains below, sequenced in a study of early T cells in non-severe SARS-CoV-2 infection. TCRdb reprocessed the 5' RACE reads via MiXCR and lists one record per CDR3 protein. The sample holds approximately 58,000 distinct CDR3 sequences; approximately 6.2% are singletons and the top ten take just under 4%. The sequencing input was whole blood. All receptors come from an adult who was a healthcare worker with PCR-confirmed SARS-CoV-2 infection or an uninfected control (not recorded which).

The CDR3: CATSRNNEQFF. CDR3 DNA: TGTGCCACCAGCAGAAACAATGAGCAGTTCTTC. This chain joins TRBV15 and TRBJ2-1; D ambiguous. V was clipped by 2 bases and J by 5 bases, with 1 base between them. The CDR3 is 11 amino acids. CDR1 is LNHNV and CDR2 is YYDKDF in the germline V gene (reference sequence). Together with reference TRBV15 and TRBJ2-1, the CDR3 gives the full variable domain: DAMVIQNPRYQVTQFGKPVTLSCSQTLNHNVMYWYQQKSSQAPKLLFHYYDKDFNNEADTPDNFQSRRPNTSFCFLDIRSPGLGDTAMYLCATSRNNEQFFGPGTRLTVL.

This clonotype has at least ten counts. The chain uses TRBV11-2 and TRBJ2-7; D gene uncertain. The CDR3 length is 17 residues. The V gene's germline CDR1 is SGHAT and CDR2 FQNNGV. V shed 2 bases and J shed 3 bases, with 20 bases lying between them. The CDR3 region is CASSLMSLGKTNYEQYF. CDR3 nucleotides: TGTGCCAGCAGCTTAATGAGTCTGGGGAAGACAAACTACGAGCAGTACTTC.

The chain employs TRBV19 and TRBJ2-7; 10 nucleotides agree with TRBD1. With 7 bases clipped from V and 6 bases from J, the junction kept 3 bases outside the gene matches. The CDR3 totals 12 residues. Germline CDR1 is LNHDA and CDR2 is SQIVND (reference sequence). Here the CDR3 DNA reads TGTGCCAGTATGAGGACAGGGGGCGAGCAGTACTTC. It encodes CASMRTGGEQYF.

The rearrangement uses TRBV7-2 and TRBJ2-5; 9 bases align to TRBD2. In germline, CDR1 is SGHTA, CDR2 FQGNSA. The CDR3 has 14 residues. With V trimmed by 5 bases and J by 5 bases, 6 bases remained unmatched. CDR3 sequence reads: CASSPAGGRETQYF. The CDR3 region has the DNA TGTGCCAGCAGCCCGGCGGGGGGGCGTGAGACCCAGTACTTC.

The gene calls are TRBV7-9 and TRBJ2-7; D may be TRBD2 (6 bases). With 5 bases removed from V and 6 bases from J, the gap between germline ends came to 11 bases. This CDR3 is built from 12 residues. In germline, CDR1 is SEHNR, CDR2 FQNEAQ (reference sequence). This chain's CDR3 is CASSRSGVEQYF. The CDR3, as DNA: TGTGCCAGCAGCCGCTCGGGGGTCGAGCAGTACTTC.

The chain recombines TRBV7-9 with TRBJ2-5; D unclear. This CDR3 region has 13 residues. Looked up from germline, CDR1 is SEHNR and CDR2 is FQNEAQ (reference sequence). Deletions cut 5 bases from V and 4 bases from J, with 11 bases between. The CDR3 DNA reads as TGTGCCAGCAGCCCACAACCATCAGAGACCCAGTACTTC. This sequence encodes CASSPQPSETQYF.

The chain couples TRBV7-2 to TRBJ2-7, with 13 bases lining up with TRBD2. The CDR3 contains 16 residues. Per the germline V gene, CDR1 is SGHTA and CDR2 is FQGNSA. V lost 5 bases to trimming and J lost 2 bases; unmatched junction nucleotides: 6. CDR3 protein: CASSHSGTSGTYEQYF. CDR3 DNA sequence: TGTGCCAGCAGCCACTCCGGGACTAGCGGGACCTACGAGCAGTACTTC.

The chain has TRBV11-3 and TRBJ2-3, with 11 bases aligning to TRBD2. V was pared by 5 bases and J by 2 bases, with 6 bases of the junction left unmatched. CDR3 size: 16 residues. CDR1 and CDR2 from the germline V gene are SGHNT and YENEEA. This chain's CDR3 is CASSTGTSGITDTQYF. The CDR3 DNA reads as TGTGCCAGCAGCACCGGGACTAGCGGAATCACAGATACGCAGTATTTT.

This clonotype has just a few counts. The chain has TRBV20-1 and TRBJ2-1; TRBD1 is a possible D gene (6 bases). This CDR3 has 12 residues. Per the germline V gene, CDR1 is DFQATT and CDR2 is SNEGSKA (reference sequence). The ends were cut back, 4 bases at V and 9 bases at J, with 13 bases in the middle. The CDR3 DNA reads as TGCAGTGCTATATTAGGGACACTTGAGCAGTTCTTC. It encodes CSAILGTLEQFF.

This clonotype showed up many times. The V call is TRBV25-1, the J call TRBJ2-1; no reliable D call. Per germline, CDR1 MGHDK and CDR2 SYGVNS. V lost 1 base and J lost 8, with 12 bases in between. This CDR3 region has 14 residues. CDR3 sequence: CASSEFKEKHEQFF. CDR3 sequence (DNA): TGTGCCAGCAGTGAATTTAAGGAGAAGCATGAGCAGTTCTTC. Using reference TRBV25-1 and TRBJ2-1 for the parts outside the CDR3, the full variable domain is EADIYQTPRYLVIGTGKKITLECSQTMGHDKMYWYQQDPGMELHLIHYSYGVNSTEKGDLSSESTVSRIRTEHFPLTLESARPSHTSQYLCASSEFKEKHEQFFGPGTRLTVL.

The V call is TRBV18, the J call TRBJ1-1, with 9 bases aligning to TRBD1. Germline-derived CDR1 and CDR2 are KGHSH and LQKENI. Losses at the gene ends were 5 bases for V and 1 base for J; bases not matched to a gene: 5. There are 15 residues in the CDR3. The CDR3 region has the DNA TGTGCCAGCTCAGTACAGGGGGCTCGGAACACTGAAGCTTTCTTT. This translates into CASSVQGARNTEAFF.

This clonotype is labeled medium-sized (0.01 to 0.1%). The V and J genes are TRBV20-1 and TRBJ2-2; 10 bases are a match to TRBD1. Trimming took 3 bases from V and 3 from J; bases not matched to a gene: 1. This CDR3 is built from 14 residues. Per the germline V gene, CDR1 is DFQATT and CDR2 is SNEGSKA (reference sequence). CDR3 amino acids: CSARTGGDTGELFF. In nucleotides, the CDR3 is TGCAGTGCTAGGACAGGGGGCGACACCGGGGAGCTGTTTTTT.

This clonotype occurred many times. The V and J genes are TRBV6-5 and TRBJ2-7; 7 bases align to TRBD1. CDR1 and CDR2 from the germline V gene are MNHEY and SVGAGI. The CDR3 is 16 residues long. V gave up 8 bases and J gave up 2 bases; unmatched junction bases: 15. Here the CDR3 DNA reads TGTGCCAGCGGGCCTACAGGGGAGAGGGGAGCCTACGAGCAGTACTTC. Residues: CASGPTGERGAYEQYF.

This CDR3 reads CASSPKLGYNEQFF. The CDR3 DNA reads as TGTGCCAGCAGTCCAAAGCTTGGGTACAATGAGCAGTTCTTC. The chain uses TRBV12-3 or TRBV12-4 and TRBJ2-1; D call uncertain. The CDR3 contains 14 residues. Trimming pared 5 bases from V and 4 bases from J, leaving 12 bases between.

This clonotype occurred many times. This chain connects TRBV5-6 to TRBJ2-6, with D uncertain. The CDR3 has 14 residues. CDR1 and CDR2 (germline): SGHDT, YYEEEE. With 2 bases removed from V and 5 bases from J, the gap between germline ends came to 8 bases. The CDR3 spells CASSFGARANVLTF. The CDR3 nucleotides are TGTGCCAGCAGCTTCGGTGCAAGGGCCAACGTCCTGACTTTC.

This clonotype has more than one count but fewer than ten. This rearrangement joins TRBV7-6 to TRBJ2-2; TRBD2 matches at 8 bases. This CDR3 comprises 16 residues. The trim removed 5 bases at V and 4 bases at J, leaving 9 bases unmatched. CDR1 and CDR2 (germline): SGHVS, FNYEAQ. DNA of the CDR3: TGTGCCAGCAGCCCGTGGACTAGCTTGAGCACCGGGGAGCTGTTTTTT. It codes for CASSPWTSLSTGELFF.